This T cell receptor (beta chain) was sequenced during a study of metastatic and nonmetastatic thyroid tumors (dated by TCRdb to 2020 to 2021). Looking at the study overall: The researchers compared repertoires between peripheral blood samples and tumor or nodule tissue samples from patients with malignant or benign thyroid disease.

Sequences SGHDT (CDR1) and YYEEEE (CDR2) are obtained from the germline V gene. Including cysteine and phenylalanine, the CDR3 has 13 amino acids. Of the read, only the CDR3 DNA is kept; its 39 bases are in frame from base 1. The method was PCR. Sequencing was carried out with an Illumina HiSeq 4000. The TCR beta-chain CDR3 region of each patient was profiled by high-throughput sequencing. For the original study's pipeline: A classifier to discriminate distant-metastatic papillary thyroid cancer patients was built from CDR3 differences across clinicopathological groups. To measure repertoire diversity the researchers used the Shannon index, while the Morisita-Horn index served to gauge how similar the tumor and blood repertoires were. TCRdb passed the public sequencing reads through fastp at Q25 and MiXCR, retaining productive beta sequences. The V and J calls were determined by TCRdb, not by the authors. This sample is represented by around 89,000 clones; 14% to 15% of them were singletons. The ten top clones hold roughly 3.9% of the sample.

No patient had received any treatment before thyroid surgery. The study retrospectively analysed patient clinical samples collected from about 2012 to 2018 using T-cell receptor beta sequencing. Overall study results and their limits: In both blood and tumor samples, TCR beta diversity was reported to be significantly higher in malignant tumors than in benign nodules.

About this clone itself: No cognate antigen has been identified for it. Just one base apart from a much larger clone, this may be a read error.

The V and J genes are TRBV5-6 and TRBJ1-1, with the D gene not clear enough to name. The TCR was taken from a female donor with papillary thyroid cancer or a benign thyroid nodule (not recorded which). Some clones in this sample may be carry-over from other donors' samples. Sequenced material: blood. The nucleotide sequence reads TGTTCCAGCACCCTGACCCTTCGGACTGAAGCTTTCTTT. The encoded protein is CSSTLTLRTEAFF.